This TCR beta chain was sequenced during a study of blood T cell repertoires in COVID-19 (dated by TCRdb to the early 2020s). Study-wide context: The collaborator samples originated in the United States, Italy and Spain and spanned the acute and convalescent phases of COVID-19. The material from the prospective study consisted of cDNA or gDNA derived from T cells, B-cell-depleted T cells, or PBMCs. The dataset comprised deeply sampled blood TCRbeta repertoires from subjects exposed to, actively infected with, or recovered from COVID-19. A freely available public database, intended as a resource for researchers studying the immune response to SARS-CoV-2, is where the repertoires were released. Samples were obtained from the ongoing ImmuneRACE study (first 160 participants) and from about 1,300 subjects provided by 6 global collaborators. Sample metadata almost always included a de-identified subject ID, COVID-19 status, age in years and sex. Where available, HLA class I and class II types were taken from metadata supplied by the sample provider and were not determined by assay-based typing. What the study reported, not specific to this receptor: The quantity of clinical and demographic metadata differed by source and by participant and was supplied without curation.

Collaborating institutions collected whole blood in K2EDTA tubes following their own protocols. For TCRbeta analysis, collaborators shipped samples as frozen whole blood, isolated PBMCs, or DNA extracted from either of those sample types. The CDR3, cysteine through phenylalanine, is 13 amino acids long. The kept DNA is CDR3 alone, 39 bases in frame from the first base. Trimming costs V 5 bases and J 4 bases, and their ends lie 10 bases apart. In the germline V gene, CDR1 corresponds to KGHDR and CDR2 to SFDVKD. A note on this clone: Its cognate antigen has yet to be identified. No base-level quality is on record; no much larger clone is a single base apart.

TCRbeta CDR3 regions were amplified from genomic DNA using the immunoSEQ Assay, a bias-controlled multiplex PCR. The paper's data handling went like this. The number of nucleated cells in each sample was estimated from the amplification of reference gene primers within the assay. To quantify the absolute abundance of each unique TCRbeta CDR3 rearrangement, sequence reads were collapsed and filtered. Productive Simpson clonality was computed per sample as the square root of Simpson's diversity index over productive rearrangements. Not all clones reach the TCRdb copy of this immuneACCESS table, which keeps in-frame sequences only. Checked studies attribute under half of the gap to unresolved V genes and leave the rest unexplained. V and J calls and clone size come straight from that table; D and trimming were deduced from the DNA. Across this sample there are 70,000 to 90,000 clones, with about four fifths seen only once. The ten largest clones add up to roughly 15% of the sample.

This receptor chain uses TRBV24-1 and TRBJ1-1; matching of 6 bases hints at TRBD1 as the D gene. The TCR was taken from a human donor in a cohort sampled during active COVID-19. What was sequenced was peripheral blood. In nucleotide form, the sequence is TGTGCCACCAGTGTAGGCAGGGGCACTGAAGCTTTCTTT. Its protein reads: CATSVGRGTEAFF.